This T cell receptor (beta chain) emerged from a study of T-cell memory formation after mild COVID-19. This clonotype was seen only a few times. TCRdb fed the 5' RACE reads into MiXCR, producing one record per CDR3 protein. The data hold about 410,000 distinct CDR3 sequences, with about 25% observed a single time. Germline V gene sequence: CDR1 LNHDA, CDR2 SQIVND (reference sequence). The CDR3 spans 16 residues. Losses at the gene ends were 3 bases for V and 2 bases for J; bases not matched to a gene: 9. What was sequenced was PBMCs or a T cell subset sorted from them (not recorded which). This TCR derives from an adult woman who had mild COVID-19 (a few samples of this study predate the infection). Cell type and time point are not known. The rearrangement uses TRBV19 and TRBJ2-5; 7 bases match TRBD1. CDR3 residues: CASSIPLTGKQETQYF. The CDR3 nucleotides are TGTGCCAGTAGTATCCCATTGACAGGGAAGCAAGAGACCCAGTACTTC.